A selection of T cell receptor beta chains follows, all from one sample in a study of cytomegalovirus exposure and HLA in healthy donors. Produced via immunoSEQ multiplex PCR; TCRdb's table is partial and in-frame only. The sample yields about 130,000 clones, about 96% seen once. The sequencing input was PBMCs. These receptors were collected from a man aged 18 to 35 in good health and CMV-seronegative. Both conserved end residues are part of each CDR3. The D gene is left open where the match is weak.

v_call,d_call,j_call,cdr3_aa
TRBV7-9,TRBD2,TRBJ2-1,CASRTERGAYNEQFF
TRBV29-1,-,TRBJ2-7,CSVVTAYEQYF
TRBV7-9,TRBD2,TRBJ2-5,CASSYGGREETQYF
TRBV7-2,TRBD2,TRBJ2-7,CASSFSSVSGSYEQYF
TRBV6-6,-,TRBJ1-5,CASGSRGVRVNQPQHF
TRBV19,-,TRBJ2-3,CASSMGTPRADTQYF
TRBV5-1,TRBD1,TRBJ2-2,CASRDRSVGTGELFF
TRBV4-1,TRBD2,TRBJ2-7,CASSYTSSGRALGEQYF
TRBV11-3,-,TRBJ2-7,CASSLDRYRTYEQYF
TRBV28,-,TRBJ2-7,CASSPAREQYF
TRBV28,TRBD1,TRBJ2-3,CATHRTGGSTDTQYF
TRBV30,-,TRBJ1-6,CAWSTAGTLNSPLHF
TRBV9,TRBD1,TRBJ2-7,CASSARDRGVYEQYF
TRBV2,TRBD1,TRBJ2-5,CASSVGQVETQYF
TRBV11-3,TRBD1,TRBJ2-7,CASSLGRRDSHYEQYF
TRBV7-8,-,TRBJ1-1,CASSPQSGRTEAFF